The 28 T cell receptor beta chains below come from one sample, sequenced in a study of shared clonotypes between healthy human individuals. The naive CD8 fraction comprised CD45RO-negative cells positively selected for CCR7 and excluded terminally differentiated effector memory CD45RA+ cells. Data came from immunoSEQ multiplex PCR; TCRdb stores just in-frame clones and leaves some out. The data contain about 2.1 million clones, 93% of them seen just once; the ten biggest clones take up about 1.6%. Sequenced input: naive CD8+ T cells from PBMCs. The source is a man aged 18-30 years in good health. Some clones in this sample may be carry-over from other donors' samples.

The V and J genes are TRBV28 and TRBJ2-7; 12 bases match TRBD2. The CDR3 sequence is 15 residues long. V lost 2 bases to trimming and J lost 3 bases; unmatched junction nucleotides: 2. In germline, CDR1 is MDHEN, CDR2 SYDVKM. The CDR3 DNA reads TGTGCCAGCAGTTTACAGACTAGCGGGGGCTACGAGCAGTACTTC. It encodes CASSLQTSGGYEQYF.

About this clone: Just one base apart from a much larger clone, this may be a read error. V is TRBV7-2 and J is TRBJ2-3; 11 nucleotides line up with TRBD2. Germline V gene lookup returns CDR1 SGHTA and CDR2 FQGNSA. V dropped 5 bases and J dropped 0; count of bases not matched to a gene: 1. CDR3 size: 15 residues. CDR3 region: CASSRLAGSTDTQYF. CDR3 in DNA: TGTGCCAGCAGCCGACTAGCGGGAAGCACAGATACGCAGTATTTT.

The chain recombines TRBV7-2 with TRBJ2-3; 8 bases are a match to TRBD1. The V gene's germline CDR1 is SGHTA and CDR2 FQGNSA. The J segment lost 7 bases and the V segment lost 5 bases, leaving 11 bases of the junction unmatched. CDR3 size: 15 residues. CDR3 sequence (DNA): TGTGCCAGCAGCCTTACGACAGGGGCGATACATACGCAGTATTTT. The encoded protein is CASSLTTGAIHTQYF.

The chain joins TRBV28 to TRBJ1-2, with D perhaps matching TRBD1 (6 bases). With 6 bases removed from V and 2 bases from J, the gap between germline ends came to 13 bases. Germline CDR1 MDHEN, CDR2 SYDVKM. The CDR3 extends over 14 amino acids. The CDR3 nucleotides read TGTGCCAGCAGGGGGGGGGCGTTAAACTATGGCTACACCTTC. It translates to CASRGGALNYGYTF.

The chain employs TRBV19 and TRBJ2-2; D not resolved. Germline V gene data show CDR1 as LNHDA and CDR2 as SQIVND (reference sequence). The ends were cut back, 1 base at V and 1 base at J, with 10 bases in the middle. The CDR3 extends over 16 amino acids. The chain's CDR3 is CASSIARLLNTGELFF. For the CDR3, the DNA is TGTGCCAGTAGTATAGCACGACTCTTGAACACCGGGGAGCTGTTTTTT. The whole variable domain, remainder taken from reference TRBV19 and TRBJ2-2, is DGGITQSPKYLFRKEGQNVTLSCEQNLNHDAMYWYRQDPGQGLRLIYYSQIVNDFQKGDIAEGYSVSREKKESFPLTVTSAQKNPTAFYLCASSIARLLNTGELFFGEGSRLTVL.

The chain recombines TRBV6-1 with TRBJ2-7, with unresolved D. Germline lookup yields CDR1 MNHNS and CDR2 SASEGT. Between the trimmed V and J ends, which lost 7 bases and 5 bases, there was a span of 9 bases. The CDR3 runs to 11 residues. The CDR3 region is CASIISHEQYF. As DNA, the CDR3 is TGTGCCAGCATTATCAGCCACGAGCAGTACTTC.

Comment on this clone: This same CDR3 is encoded by further DNA sequences in the sample. V gene TRBV28 combines with J gene TRBJ1-1, with D perhaps TRBD1 (5 bases). V lost 6 bases and J lost 3, with 11 bases in between. Germline loops: CDR1 MDHEN, CDR2 SYDVKM. The CDR3 spans 13 residues. In DNA form, the CDR3 reads TGTGCCAGCAGCCTTGTCAGGGACACTGAAGCTTTCTTT. Translation: CASSLVRDTEAFF.

For the CDR3, the DNA is TGCGCCAGCAGCAATCGAACTAACTATGGCTACACCTTC. It is translated as CASSNRTNYGYTF. V is TRBV5-1 and J is TRBJ1-2; no firm D call. CDR3 size: 13 residues. V was trimmed by 4 bases and J by 0 bases, leaving 7 bases between them. Germline assignment: CDR1 SGHRS and CDR2 YFSETQ.

The chain is built from TRBV6-1 and TRBJ2-7, with 9 bases matching TRBD2. Germline V gene sequence: CDR1 MNHNS, CDR2 SASEGT. Losses at the gene ends were 10 bases for V and 3 bases for J; bases not matched to a gene: 13. This CDR3 has 15 residues. The CDR3 spells CATRSGLAGLYEQYF. As DNA, the CDR3 is TGTGCCACCCGGTCTGGGCTAGCGGGACTCTACGAGCAGTACTTC.

The chain recombines TRBV7-9 with TRBJ1-2, with a possible D match to TRBD1 (6 bases). V lost 5 bases, J lost 6 bases, and 16 bases lay in between. The CDR3 extends over 14 amino acids. CDR1 is SEHNR and CDR2 is FQNEAQ in the germline V gene (reference sequence). The CDR3 sequence: CASSLAGAWDGYTF. The CDR3 nucleotides are TGTGCCAGCAGCCTGGCGGGGGCCTGGGATGGCTACACCTTC.

This chain connects TRBV5-5 to TRBJ2-7, with 10 bases matching TRBD2. The V gene's germline CDR1 is SGHKS and CDR2 YYEKEE (reference sequence). Germline trimming cut 4 bases from V and 4 bases from J; bases unmatched to any gene: 5. CDR3 length: 14 amino acids. The CDR3 bases are TGTGCCAGCAGCCCAGGACTAGCGGATTACGAGCAGTACTTC. This encodes CASSPGLADYEQYF.

Points on this clone: This CDR3 is also generated by other DNA sequences in the sample. The genes are TRBV4-3 and TRBJ2-7; 8 bases match TRBD2. The CDR3 is 15 amino acids. Germline V gene sequence: CDR1 LGHNA, CDR2 YSLEER. After removal of 0 bases from V and 2 bases from J, the junction contained 3 bases not matched to a gene. In DNA, the CDR3 is TGCGCCAGCAGCCAAGATTGGCGGGGGGCCTACGAGCAGTACTTC. It codes for CASSQDWRGAYEQYF.

V gene TRBV9 combines with J gene TRBJ1-2, with TRBD1 matching 9 bases. The CDR3 is 17 residues long. CDR1 is SGDLS and CDR2 is YYNGEE in the germline V gene. Trimming removed 4 bases from V and 4 bases from J; junction bases left unmatched: 14. CDR3 coding DNA: TGTGCCAGCAGCAGACGACAGGGGGTGGCCGCCTTCTATGGCTACACCTTC. This gives the protein CASSRRQGVAAFYGYTF.

The rearrangement uses TRBV29-1 and TRBJ2-7; D is possibly TRBD1 or TRBD2 (5 bases each). The CDR3 is 13 amino acids. The V gene lost 8 bases and the J gene lost 5 bases, with 19 bases spanning the gap. The germline V gene has CDR1 SQVTM and CDR2 ANQGSEA. The CDR3 sequence: CSSTGTNSDEQYF. CDR3 nucleotides: TGCAGCTCAACGGGGACGAATAGTGACGAGCAGTACTTC.

This chain connects TRBV6-5 to TRBJ1-1; 8 nucleotides agree with TRBD1. The CDR3 is 14 amino acids. In germline, CDR1 is MNHEY, CDR2 SVGAGI. V shed 6 bases and J 5 bases; nucleotides not matched to a gene: 8. The CDR3 bases are TGTGCCAGCAGGGACCGGACAGGGTGGACTGAAGCTTTCTTT. Translating gives CASRDRTGWTEAFF.

The chain links TRBV28 to TRBJ2-1; D unresolved. The CDR3 length is 16 residues. Trimming pared 7 bases from V and 0 bases from J, leaving 16 bases between. Germline V gives CDR1 MDHEN, CDR2 SYDVKM. The CDR3 sequence is CASTPEILPSYNEQFF. The DNA for the CDR3 is TGTGCCAGCACCCCTGAGATTCTTCCCTCCTACAATGAGCAGTTCTTC.

In the case of this clone: Other DNA sequences in this specimen translate into the identical CDR3. J is TRBJ2-7 and V is TRBV28; 7 bases fit TRBD2. The J segment lost 3 bases and the V segment lost 2 bases, leaving 4 bases of the junction unmatched. The CDR3 is 14 amino acids. Per the germline V gene, CDR1 is MDHEN and CDR2 is SYDVKM. CDR3: CASSLLAENYEQYF. As DNA, the CDR3 is TGTGCCAGCAGTTTACTAGCGGAAAACTACGAGCAGTACTTC.

V and J are TRBV28 and TRBJ2-7; D possibly corresponds to TRBD1 (6 bases). V dropped 4 bases and J dropped 3 bases, with 19 bases sitting between them. In germline, CDR1 is MDHEN, CDR2 SYDVKM. The CDR3 sequence is 16 residues long. The CDR3 sequence is CASSSRRDILLYEQYF. The CDR3 region has the DNA TGTGCCAGCAGTTCCCGCCGGGACATCCTCCTCTACGAGCAGTACTTC.

In regard to this clone: This CDR3 is also generated by other DNA sequences in the sample. The chain joins TRBV6-5 to TRBJ1-3, with D hard to call. The CDR3 runs to 11 residues. Trimming removed 7 bases at V and 1 base at J, with 2 bases between. CDR1 MNHEY and CDR2 SVGAGI come from the germline V gene. DNA of the CDR3: TGTGCCAGCACATCTGGAAACACCATATATTTT. Amino acid sequence: CASTSGNTIYF.

The chain links TRBV7-2 to TRBJ2-1; D may match TRBD1 or TRBD2 (5 bases each). V was trimmed by 5 bases and J by 5 bases, leaving 19 bases between them. CDR3 length: 16 residues. The germline gives CDR1 SGHTA, CDR2 FQGNSA. The CDR3 is CASSPNLGTQHNEQFF. In DNA form, the CDR3 reads TGTGCCAGCAGCCCAAACCTCGGGACCCAGCACAATGAGCAGTTCTTC.

This chain uses TRBV7-6 with TRBJ2-5, with 9 bases matching TRBD1. After removal of 5 bases from V and 0 bases from J, the junction contained 7 bases not matched to a gene. From germline, CDR1 is SGHVS and CDR2 FNYEAQ. CDR3 length: 16 residues. CDR3 DNA: TGTGCCAGCAGCCCACCCGGACAGGGGTACCAAGAGACCCAGTACTTC. Encoded protein: CASSPPGQGYQETQYF.

The chain carries TRBV7-6 and TRBJ2-1, with 12 bases matching TRBD2. The V and J ends lost 5 bases and 10 bases, in that order; junction bases with no gene match: 12. Germline V gene lookup returns CDR1 SGHVS and CDR2 FNYEAQ. The CDR3 totals 16 residues. The CDR3 bases are TGTGCCAGCAGCCTTATGACTAGCGGGAGTGAAAAAGAGCAGTTCTTC. Translation: CASSLMTSGSEKEQFF.

The chain joins TRBV11-2 to TRBJ1-1, with a possible D match to TRBD1 (5 bases). This CDR3 spans 15 amino acids. Germline CDR1 SGHAT, CDR2 FQNNGV. The V and J ends lost 5 bases and 4 bases respectively, with 17 bases between them. The CDR3 sequence: CASSPTGRGATEAFF. The CDR3 bases are TGTGCCAGCAGCCCAACCGGGAGAGGGGCCACTGAAGCTTTCTTT.

CDR3 protein: CASSPPEWAGELFF. The CDR3 bases are TGTGCCAGCTCACCACCGGAGTGGGCCGGGGAGCTGTTTTTT. The chain joins TRBV18 to TRBJ2-2; D is ambiguous. CDR1 and CDR2 (germline): KGHSH, LQKENI. CDR3 length equals 14 residues. V dropped 0 bases and J dropped 6 bases, with 8 bases sitting between them.

The rearrangement uses TRBV5-6 and TRBJ2-7, with D hard to call. V was shortened by 0 bases and J by 5 bases, with 6 bases between the two germline ends. Per germline, CDR1 SGHDT and CDR2 YYEEEE. This CDR3 region has 12 residues. The DNA of the CDR3 is TGTGCCAGCAGCTTGGTGGGAAACGAGCAGTACTTC. Residues: CASSLVGNEQYF.

Remarks on this clone: Other nucleotide sequences in the sample specify the same CDR3. Here the CDR3 DNA reads TGTGCCAGCAGTTCAAGGACTAGCGGAACCTACGAGCAGTACTTC. Translating gives CASSSRTSGTYEQYF. The rearrangement uses TRBV28 and TRBJ2-7, with TRBD2 identical over 10 bases. The germline V gene has CDR1 MDHEN and CDR2 SYDVKM. J gave up 2 bases and V 4 bases, and 5 bases lay outside the gene matches. The CDR3 has 15 residues.

In the case of this clone: The sample contains more than one DNA sequence encoding this CDR3. The chain joins TRBV30 to TRBJ2-1; maybe TRBD2 (5 bases). The CDR3 loop spans 12 amino acids. Germline CDR1 and CDR2: GTSNPN and SVGIG (reference sequence). Trimming cost V 0 bases and J 7 bases, with 7 bases left between them. This CDR3 reads CAWSVRGNEQFF. For the CDR3, the DNA is TGTGCCTGGAGTGTACGGGGAAATGAGCAGTTCTTC.

This sequence joins TRBV19 and TRBJ2-1, with D uncertain. This CDR3 contains 15 residues. Germline V CDR1 and CDR2: LNHDA, SQIVND (reference sequence). Between the trimmed V and J ends, which lost 3 bases and 0 bases, there was a span of 9 bases. The DNA for the CDR3 is TGTGCCAGTAGTATCGGCCCGCGCTCCTACAATGAGCAGTTCTTC. It encodes CASSIGPRSYNEQFF.